Presented here are 14 T cell receptor beta chains from one specimen sequenced in a study of T cells in localized non-small cell lung cancer. Assay used: immunoSEQ multiplex PCR; TCRdb lists only in-frame clones, some missing. The repertoire holds around 14,000 clones, approximately 83% seen once, with under 5% in the top ten. The sequences come from peripheral blood, collected before any cancer treatment. The receptors here all came from a female donor aged 60 or older with stage I squamous cell lung carcinoma.

The J gene is TRBJ1-5, the V gene TRBV7-8; TRBD1 matches 8 bases. There are 15 residues in the CDR3. Losses at the gene ends were 6 bases for V and 3 bases for J; bases not matched to a gene: 7. Germline-derived CDR1 and CDR2 are SGHVS and FQNEAQ. CDR3 sequence reads: CASRMTTGDNQPQHF. The CDR3 DNA is TGTGCCAGCAGGATGACGACAGGGGACAATCAGCCCCAGCATTTT.

This clone is a singleton in its sample. V and J are TRBV7-6 and TRBJ2-7; D might be TRBD2 (5 bases). CDR3 length equals 16 residues. Germline V gene lookup returns CDR1 SGHVS and CDR2 FNYEAQ. The germline V and J ends were trimmed by 0 bases and 6 bases, with 18 bases remaining between them. CDR3 loop: CASSLAVGRSGSEQYF. The CDR3 DNA follows: TGTGCCAGCAGCTTAGCGGTAGGACGATCGGGAAGCGAGCAGTACTTC.

This clone was seen a handful of times. This chain links TRBV5-1 with TRBJ1-4; the match to TRBD1 covers 8 bases. The CDR3 consists of 13 residues. Germline V CDR1 and CDR2: SGHRS, YFSETQ. V shed 4 bases and J 8 bases; nucleotides not matched to a gene: 4. The CDR3 DNA is TGCGCCAGCAGCCCCGGACAGGGAGAAAAACTGTTTTTT. Translating it yields CASSPGQGEKLFF.

V usage is TRBV6-6 and J usage is TRBJ1-5; TRBD1 agrees at 9 bases. The length of the CDR3 is 16 residues. The germline V gene has CDR1 MNHNY and CDR2 SVGAGI (reference sequence). Losses at the gene ends were 6 bases for V and 4 bases for J; bases not matched to a gene: 10. The CDR3: CASRNPGTGKNQPQHF. In DNA, the CDR3 is TGTGCCAGCAGAAACCCCGGGACAGGGAAGAATCAGCCCCAGCATTTT.

The chain has TRBV27 and TRBJ1-2; D is undetermined. Germline V CDR1 and CDR2: MNHEY, SMNVEV (reference sequence). The germline V and J ends were trimmed by 6 bases and 2 bases, with 10 bases remaining between them. The CDR3 consists of 13 residues. CDR3 in DNA: TGTGCCAGCAGGCAGATGGGAAACTATGGCTACACCTTC. Translating gives CASRQMGNYGYTF.

The chain employs TRBV10-3 and TRBJ2-7; 7 nucleotides agree with TRBD2. The CDR3 covers 14 residues. Trimming took 7 bases from V and 0 from J; bases not matched to a gene: 6. Looked up from germline, CDR1 is ENHRY and CDR2 is SYGVKD. This CDR3 is CAINRGGTSYEQYF. CDR3 DNA sequence: TGTGCCATCAATCGCGGGGGTACCTCCTACGAGCAGTACTTC.

The chain uses TRBV6-4 and TRBJ2-3; D is uncertain. The CDR3 extends over 13 amino acids. Trimming removed 8 bases at V and 0 bases at J, with 9 bases between. Per germline, CDR1 MRHNA and CDR2 SNTAGT. CDR3 protein: CASSYGSTDTQYF. The CDR3 coding sequence is TGTGCCAGCTCCTATGGGAGCACAGATACGCAGTATTTT.

This rearrangement joins TRBV7-2 to TRBJ1-2; 7 bases map to TRBD1. The CDR3 runs to 16 residues. Trimming at V came to 4 bases and at J to 0 bases, leaving 8 bases not matched to a gene. Per germline, CDR1 SGHTA and CDR2 FQGNSA. Here the CDR3 reads CASSYAPGQTNYGYTF. The CDR3 nucleotides read TGTGCCAGCAGCTATGCCCCGGGACAGACTAACTATGGCTACACCTTC.

A few counts support this clone. This sequence joins TRBV19 and TRBJ1-5; D is unclear. Germline V gene lookup returns CDR1 LNHDA and CDR2 SQIVND (reference sequence). With 1 base removed from V and 3 bases from J, the gap between germline ends came to 7 bases. The CDR3 is 14 residues long. The CDR3 protein is CASSIVGVNQPQHF. In DNA, the CDR3 is TGTGCCAGTAGTATAGTCGGAGTCAATCAGCCCCAGCATTTT.

This rearrangement joins TRBV19 to TRBJ2-5; 8 positions match TRBD2. From germline, CDR1 is LNHDA and CDR2 SQIVND (reference sequence). This CDR3 comprises 14 residues. V trimming: 2 bases; J trimming: 5 bases; junction bases outside the gene matches: 4. As DNA, the CDR3 is TGTGCCAGTAGTATAACGGGCGGGGGGGAGACCCAGTACTTC. The encoded protein is CASSITGGGETQYF.

The J gene is TRBJ1-2, the V gene TRBV5-1; 12 bases fit TRBD1. The CDR3 contains 17 residues. CDR1 is SGHRS and CDR2 is YFSETQ in the germline V gene. Unmatched junction bases numbered 10, after V lost 4 bases and J lost 3 bases. The CDR3 region has the DNA TGCGCCAGCAGCGCCGGGACAGGGGGCCGGTTAGACTATGGCTACACCTTC. It codes for CASSAGTGGRLDYGYTF. Variable domain in full (rest from reference TRBV5-1 and TRBJ1-2): KAGVTQTPRYLIKTRGQQVTLSCSPISGHRSVSWYQQTPGQGLQFLFEYFSETQRNKGNFPGRFSGRQFSNSRSEMNVSTLELGDSALYLCASSAGTGGRLDYGYTFGSGTRLTVV.

V gene TRBV21-1 combines with J gene TRBJ2-7; the D call of TRBD1 is as the table states it, not checked on the DNA. TRBV21-1 is noted as a pseudogene. The CDR3 is made up of 14 amino acids. CDR3 sequence reads: CASSSGQGQVGTDF. The CDR3, as DNA: TGTGCCAGCAGCTCCGGACAGGGGCAAGTCGGTACGGACTTC.

The rearrangement joins TRBV6-5 to TRBJ1-4; no definite D call. The CDR3 is 16 residues long. The ends were cut back, 0 bases at V and 7 bases at J, with 15 bases in the middle. CDR1 is MNHEY and CDR2 is SVGAGI in the germline V gene. The CDR3 sequence: CASSYSGALNGEKLFF. The CDR3 coding sequence is TGTGCCAGCAGTTACTCAGGCGCCCTTAACGGTGAAAAACTGTTTTTT.

The rearrangement uses TRBV6-5 and TRBJ1-6; D call uncertain. V lost 5 bases and J lost 10, with 15 bases in between. Looked up from germline, CDR1 is MNHEY and CDR2 is SVGAGI. This CDR3 has 14 residues. Here the CDR3 reads CASSTGQAWSPLHF. In DNA, the CDR3 is TGTGCCAGCAGTACCGGCCAGGCCTGGTCACCCCTCCACTTT.